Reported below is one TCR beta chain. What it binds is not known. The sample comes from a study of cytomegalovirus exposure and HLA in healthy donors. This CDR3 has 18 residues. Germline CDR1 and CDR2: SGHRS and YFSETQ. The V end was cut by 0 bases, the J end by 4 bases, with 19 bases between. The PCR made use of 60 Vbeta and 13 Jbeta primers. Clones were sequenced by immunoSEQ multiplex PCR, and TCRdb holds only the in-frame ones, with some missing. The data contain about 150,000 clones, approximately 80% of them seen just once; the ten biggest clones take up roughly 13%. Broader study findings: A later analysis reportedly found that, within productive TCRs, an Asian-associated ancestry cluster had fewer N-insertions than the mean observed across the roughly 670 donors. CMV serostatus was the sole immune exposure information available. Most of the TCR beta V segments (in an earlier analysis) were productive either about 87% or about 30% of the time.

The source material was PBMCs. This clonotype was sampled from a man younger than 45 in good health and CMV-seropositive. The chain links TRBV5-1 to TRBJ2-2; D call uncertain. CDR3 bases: TGCGCCAGCAGCTTGGGCGGCGGAAACCTTTTCATCACCGGGGAGCTGTTTTTT. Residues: CASSLGGGNLFITGELFF.